This T cell receptor (beta chain) stems from a study of blood T cells in healthy people across ages. It was with a sample-barcoded 5' primer and a J-beta primer mix that a second PCR of about 6 to 12 cycles was run. Through a template-switch adaptor with 12 random nucleotides, each cDNA molecule received a tag. The yield of each sample was at least 2.5 million CDR3-containing paired-end reads. TCRdb re-called the 5' RACE reads with MiXCR, one entry per CDR3 protein. The profile shows approximately 1.5 million distinct CDR3 sequences, approximately 43% of them singletons. Isolation of PBMCs gave at least 7 million cells per sample. This sequence was found in a woman younger than 35 in good health. The sample was blood.

CDR3 in amino acids: CASSRDYLLGNEQYF. DNA of the CDR3: TGTGCCAGCAGTAGGGACTACCTCCTCGGCAATGAGCAGTACTTC. The V and J genes are TRBV9 and TRBJ2-5, with 7 nucleotides matching TRBD2. Trimming removed 5 bases from V and 11 bases from J; junction bases left unmatched: 18. This CDR3 is 15 amino acids long. Germline CDR1 reads SGDLS; CDR2 reads YYNGEE.